A selection of T cell receptor beta chains follows, all from one sample in a study of OX40 agonist ivuxolimab in advanced cancers. The assay was immunoSEQ multiplex PCR, and TCRdb's table has in-frame clones only and misses some. The repertoire holds 70,000 to 95,000 clones, with 85% to 90% as singletons. Sequencing was performed on CD4+ or CD8+ T cells sorted from blood, taken in a trial of the OX40 agonist ivuxolimab. Receptors were obtained from an adult with an advanced solid tumor such as melanoma, head and neck, liver or kidney cancer. The CDR3 runs from the conserved cysteine through the conserved F or W. The D gene is left open where the match is weak. Only some rows state a clone size, as once, few, many or a class for expanded clones.

TRBJ2-3,TRBV5-4,NA,TRBD2,TGTGCCAGCAGCTCGGGGGGACTAGCGGGAGGGCTTGAGACGCAGTATTTT,CASSSGGLAGGLETQYF
TRBJ2-7,TRBV4-1,NA,NA,TGCGCCAGCAGCCAACAAACTAGGGAAGGCTACGAGCAGTACTTC,CASSQQTREGYEQYF
TRBJ2-7,TRBV5-5,NA,TRBD1,TGTGCCAGCAGGGTATGGGGACAGGGTTTTAACGAGCAGTACTTC,CASRVWGQGFNEQYF
TRBJ2-1,TRBV6-4,NA,TRBD2,TGTGCCAGCCGGGAGAGAGCGGGAAGCAGCAATGAGCAGTTCTTC,CASRERAGSSNEQFF
TRBJ2-7,TRBV4-1,NA,NA,TGCGCCAGCAGCCAAGAGACGGGGTTCGAGCAGTACTTC,CASSQETGFEQYF
TRBJ2-3,TRBV2,NA,TRBD2,TGTGCCAGCTTTAGCGGGAGGGCCGGGGTCACAGATACGCAGTATTTT,CASFSGRAGVTDTQYF
TRBJ2-5,TRBV7-9,NA,TRBD1,TGTGCCAGCAGCTTAGTACTGGACAGGGGGCCGGAGACCCAGTACTTC,CASSLVLDRGPETQYF
TRBJ2-2,TRBV5-1,NA,TRBD1,TGCGCCAGCAGCTTGGCGCGACAGGGGGTAGTCGTGACCGGGGAGCTGTTTTTT,CASSLARQGVVVTGELFF
TRBJ1-1,TRBV6-6,NA,TRBD1,TGTGCCAGCAGTGAGGACAGGGAGAACACTGAAGCTTTCTTT,CASSEDRENTEAFF
TRBJ1-2,TRBV7-9,NA,NA,TGTGCCAGCAGCCGATCACAGGCTCCCCCTAACTATGGCTACACCTTC,CASSRSQAPPNYGYTF
TRBJ2-7,TRBV19,NA,TRBD1,TGTGCCAGTAAGCTCGGGACAGGGACTTCCCGCGGGACCTACGAGCAGTACTTC,CASKLGTGTSRGTYEQYF
TRBJ2-2,TRBV11-1,NA,NA,TGTGCCAGCAGCCCAAACAGGGCTGACACCGGGGAGCTGTTTTTT,CASSPNRADTGELFF
TRBJ2-7,TRBV9,NA,TRBD2,TGTGCCAGCAGCGTCACATCTGGGGGGGTGGACTACGAGCAGTACTTC,CASSVTSGGVDYEQYF
TRBJ2-7,TRBV27,once,NA,TGTGCCAGCAGGGAAAGACTAGGAAGCCCCTCCTACGAGCAGTACTTC,CASRERLGSPSYEQYF
TRBJ2-7,TRBV29-1,NA,NA,TGCAGCGTTGAAGACCACGGCGGCGTGGGCGAGCAGTACTTC,CSVEDHGGVGEQYF
TRBJ1-1,TRBV5-6,NA,NA,TGTGCCAGCAGATCACAGGGTTCGGACACTGAAGCTTTCTTT,CASRSQGSDTEAFF
TRBJ1-2,TRBV6-4,NA,NA,TGTGCCAGCCCGGCAGGGCCGAGCTATGGCTACACCTTC,CASPAGPSYGYTF
TRBJ2-7,TRBV4-1,NA,NA,TGCGCCAGCAGCCCAAATCCGGAGGGGAAACGCTACGAGCAGTACTTC,CASSPNPEGKRYEQYF
TRBJ1-1,TRBV30,NA,NA,TGTGCCTGGAGTGTAGTCACCTCAGAAGCTTTCTTT,CAWSVVTSEAFF
TRBJ2-7,TRBV9,NA,TRBD2,TGTGCCAGCAGCCGAGGGAGGGTGAGCTCCTACGAGCAGTACTTC,CASSRGRVSSYEQYF
TRBJ2-1,TRBV11-1,NA,TRBD1,TGTGCCAGCAGCCCCGCCACAGGGGTCAATGAGCAGTTCTTC,CASSPATGVNEQFF
TRBJ2-1,TRBV7-3,NA,NA,TGTGCCAGCAGCTTAAACCCCCAGGGGATTAACAATGAGCAGTTCTTC,CASSLNPQGINNEQFF
TRBJ2-5,TRBV29-1,once,NA,TGCAGCGTTGATAGCAAGTACCAAGAGACCCAGTACTTC,CSVDSKYQETQYF
TRBJ2-7,TRBV9,NA,NA,TGTGCCAGCAGCCAACTACTGGGAGAGCAGTACTTC,CASSQLLGEQYF
TRBJ2-7,TRBV6-1,medium-sized,TRBD2,TGTGCCAGCAGTGAAGGGACTAGCGGCTCCTACGAGCAGTACTTC,CASSEGTSGSYEQYF
TRBJ2-7,TRBV11-3,NA,TRBD2,TGTGCCAGCAGCGGGTCTAGCGGAAAGATCTACGAGCAGTACTTC,CASSGSSGKIYEQYF
TRBJ1-1,TRBV7-9,NA,NA,TGTGCCAGCAGACGACTGAACACTGAAGCTTTCTTT,CASRRLNTEAFF
TRBJ2-1,TRBV19,NA,NA,TGTGCCAGTAGTATCGGGGCCTCCTACAATGAGCAGTTCTTC,CASSIGASYNEQFF
TRBJ2-7,TRBV6-5,NA,NA,TGTGCCAGCAGTTACGGGGGGAACCCGGAGGACGAGCAGTACTTC,CASSYGGNPEDEQYF
TRBJ1-5,TRBV30,NA,TRBD1,TGTGCCTGGGGAGGGGGACAGGGCAATCAGCCCCAGCATTTT,CAWGGGQGNQPQHF
TRBJ1-1,TRBV6-5,NA,NA,TGTGCCAGCAAGACAGCCCCCCGGGGGACTGAAGCTTTCTTT,CASKTAPRGTEAFF
TRBJ2-5,TRBV7-2,NA,NA,TGTGCCAGCAGCCCGAGGTCCAGAACGGAGACCCAGTACTTC,CASSPRSRTETQYF
TRBJ2-7,TRBV30,NA,NA,TGTGCCTGGAGTGCTCCCCCCCACACACGGGGCGAGCAGTACTTC,CAWSAPPHTRGEQYF
TRBJ2-7,TRBV5-1,NA,TRBD2,TGCGCCAGCAGCTTGGTTAGCGGGAGTCCCTACGAGCAGTACTTC,CASSLVSGSPYEQYF
TRBJ2-2,TRBV6-1,NA,NA,TGTGCCAGCAGTGAATATGGGGCGTTGGGGGCCTACACCGGGGAGCTGTTTTTT,CASSEYGALGAYTGELFF
TRBJ2-5,TRBV5-4,NA,TRBD2,TGTGCCAGCAGCCCTCTAGCGGGAGTATGGGAGACCCAGTACTTC,CASSPLAGVWETQYF
TRBJ2-7,TRBV5-6,NA,NA,TGTGCCAGCAGCCTATCGGACAAATCCTACGAGCAGTACTTC,CASSLSDKSYEQYF
TRBJ1-1,TRBV27,NA,NA,TGTGCCAGCAGTTTAGGAGGAGACGGAACTGAAGCTTTCTTT,CASSLGGDGTEAFF
TRBJ2-7,TRBV19,many,TRBD1,TGTGCCAGTAGTAGATTACAGGGGGACGAGCAGTACTTC,CASSRLQGDEQYF
TRBJ2-7,TRBV4-1,few,NA,TGCGCCAGCAGCCAAGGACTAGATGGGGAGCAGTACTTC,CASSQGLDGEQYF
TRBJ2-2,TRBV6-1,once,NA,TGTGCCAGCAGTGAAGCTTTAGAGGGACCAACCGGGGAGCTGTTTTTT,CASSEALEGPTGELFF
TRBJ2-1,TRBV6-5,NA,NA,TGTGCCAGCAGTTCCGTGAGTGAGCAGTTCTTC,CASSSVSEQFF
TRBJ2-5,TRBV5-1,NA,TRBD2,TGCGCCAGCAGCTCCTTAGCGGGAGGGCCGGAGACCCAGTACTTC,CASSSLAGGPETQYF
TRBJ2-7,TRBV9,NA,TRBD2,TGTGCCAGCAGCGGAGGGCCGGGACTACCATACGAGCAGTACTTC,CASSGGPGLPYEQYF
TRBJ2-1,TRBV9,NA,NA,TGTGCCAGCAGCGTAGGGTCGGGCGGGAATGAGCAGTTCTTC,CASSVGSGGNEQFF
TRBJ2-7,TRBV4-1,NA,TRBD2,TGCGCCAGCAGCGTAGGGACTAGCGGGAGTTACGAGCAGTACTTC,CASSVGTSGSYEQYF
TRBJ2-3,TRBV9,NA,TRBD2,TGTGCCAGCAGCGGGGCTAGCGGTTCTAGCACAGATACGCAGTATTTT,CASSGASGSSTDTQYF
TRBJ1-2,TRBV7-9,NA,NA,TGTGCCAGCAGCCGGGAGAGCTTAAACTATGGCTACACCTTC,CASSRESLNYGYTF
TRBJ1-4,TRBV2,NA,NA,TGTGCCAGCAACGGGGCGGAAAAACTGTTTTTT,CASNGAEKLFF
TRBJ2-1,TRBV7-6,NA,TRBD2,TGTGCCAGCAGCTCCCTAGCGGGAGGCGGCAATGAGCAGTTCTTC,CASSSLAGGGNEQFF
TRBJ1-1,TRBV25-1,NA,NA,TGTGCCAGCAGTGTCTCCCGGACTGAAGCTTTCTTT,CASSVSRTEAFF
TRBJ2-3,TRBV21-1,NA,NA,TGTGCCAGCAGCAAAAATCCTCGGGGACGGTGCATGGATACGCAGTATTTT,CASSKNPRGRCMDTQYF
TRBJ2-1,TRBV16,NA,TRBD2,TGTGCCAGCAGCCACACTAGCGGGGCCTACAATGAGCAGTTCTTC,CASSHTSGAYNEQFF